This is a list of T cell receptor beta chains from one sample in a study of blood T cells in healthy people across ages. TCRdb ran MiXCR on the 5' RACE reads and lists one entry per CDR3 protein. The sample yields about 780,000 distinct CDR3 sequences, about half seen once. Material for sequencing was blood. All receptors derive from a man at least 80 years old in good health. CDR3s include the opening cysteine and the closing phenylalanine or tryptophan. The D gene is left open where the match is weak. Rows give clone size only sometimes, using once, few, many, or a class for an expanded clone.

TRBV29-1	TRBD2	TRBJ2-1	many	TGCAGCGTTGCCGGACTAGCGATATACAATGAGCAGTTCTTC	CSVAGLAIYNEQFF
TRBV15	TRBD1	TRBJ1-5	NA	TGTGCCACCAGCAGAGATACTGGACAGGGCAATCAGCCCCAGCATTTT	CATSRDTGQGNQPQHF
TRBV20-1	TRBD2	TRBJ2-1	NA	TGCAGTGCTAGTTTACTAGCGGCAGGCGAGCAGTTCTTC	CSASLLAAGEQFF
TRBV29-1	TRBD2	TRBJ2-7	few	TGCAGCGTTGAAGACTCGACTAGCAGTTACGAGCAGTACTTC	CSVEDSTSSYEQYF
TRBV20-1	NA	TRBJ2-1	NA	TGCAGTGCGAATGTCCGTGAGCAGTTCTTC	CSANVREQFF
TRBV20-1	NA	TRBJ2-6	NA	TGCAGTGCACCGAAAACTAGCTTTGGGGTTGGGGCCAACGTCCTGACTTTC	CSAPKTSFGVGANVLTF
TRBV5-1	NA	TRBJ2-5	NA	TGCGCCAGCAGCTCCCAGGGGTACCAAGAGACCCAGTACTTC	CASSSQGYQETQYF
TRBV29-1	NA	TRBJ2-3	NA	TGCAGCGTTGTACCGGGTTGGGTAGGAGATACGCAGTATTTT	CSVVPGWVGDTQYF
TRBV29-1	NA	TRBJ2-5	few	TGCAGCGCGGGTCTTACGGGAGCTTTGGAGACCCAGTACTTC	CSAGLTGALETQYF
TRBV20-1	NA	TRBJ2-7	many	TGCAGTGCTACCCGGGACAACACCGGCGGGAAGTCCTACGAGCAGTACTTC	CSATRDNTGGKSYEQYF
TRBV7-9	TRBD1	TRBJ2-7	NA	TGTGCCAGCAGCCCTTCGGACAGGCACGCCGAGCAGTACTTC	CASSPSDRHAEQYF
TRBV6-1	NA	TRBJ2-7	few	TGTGCCAGCAGTGAAGGGACACCGTACGAGCAGTACTTC	CASSEGTPYEQYF
TRBV5-5	TRBD2	TRBJ2-3	NA	TGTGCCAGCAAGTCTAGCGGGATTACAGATACGCAGTATTTT	CASKSSGITDTQYF
TRBV28	NA	TRBJ2-1	many	TGTGCCAGCAGTTTAGGAGGCGTGGGCTACAATGAGCAGTTCTTC	CASSLGGVGYNEQFF
TRBV15	NA	TRBJ2-3	NA	TGTGCCACCAGAACCTATAACCCAGGCACAGATACGCAGTATTTT	CATRTYNPGTDTQYF
TRBV29-1	TRBD1	TRBJ2-7	few	TGCAGCGGGGCAGGGGGTTTTTCTCAGGGTGAGCAGTACTTC	CSGAGGFSQGEQYF
TRBV6-1	TRBD1	TRBJ2-3	NA	TGTGCCAGCAGTGATCGGGACAGGGGACGGGAGGCTACGCAGTATTTT	CASSDRDRGREATQYF
TRBV20-1	TRBD2	TRBJ2-1	few	TGCAGTGTAACTAGCGGGAGTGTTCCCTACAATGAGCAGTTCTTC	CSVTSGSVPYNEQFF
TRBV7-9	NA	TRBJ2-3	few	TGTGCCACTAGGGATAGGCCAGATACGCAGTATTTT	CATRDRPDTQYF
TRBV7-9	TRBD2	TRBJ2-5	NA	TGTGCCAGCAGCGAATCCGGGACTATGAGAGAGCAGTACTTC	CASSESGTMREQYF
TRBV12-3/TRBV12-4	NA	TRBJ2-3	NA	TGTGCCAGCAGTTTCCGCGTGGATACGCAGTATTTT	CASSFRVDTQYF
TRBV7-2	NA	TRBJ2-3	NA	TGTGCCAGCAGCTTCCCAGGGCGCCTCGATACGCAGTATTTT	CASSFPGRLDTQYF
TRBV20-1	TRBD1	TRBJ1-1	NA	TGCAGTGCTAGAAACGACAGGGGGGACACTGAAGCTTTCTTT	CSARNDRGDTEAFF
TRBV28	TRBD1	TRBJ1-2	few	TGTGCCAGCAGTCCTAGATACTACAGGGGGCACGACTATGGCTACACCTTC	CASSPRYYRGHDYGYTF
TRBV2	NA	TRBJ2-1	few	TGTGCCAGCAACACAGGACCCCACAATGAGCAGTTCTTC	CASNTGPHNEQFF
TRBV20-1	TRBD2	TRBJ2-5	few	TGCAGTGCTAGAGATGGGAAAGCGGGACTCCAAGAGACCCAGTACTTC	CSARDGKAGLQETQYF
TRBV20-1	NA	TRBJ2-1	many	TGCAGTGCTAGAGATGCGGCAATGACAAACTACAATGAGCAGTTCTTC	CSARDAAMTNYNEQFF
TRBV29-1	TRBD1	TRBJ2-5	NA	TGCAGCGTCGATACTGGACAGGGGGCCGGGACCCAGTACTTC	CSVDTGQGAGTQYF
TRBV20-1	TRBD2	TRBJ2-3	NA	TGCAGTGCTAGCGAGGGGACTAGCGGGGATAGCACAGATACGCAGTATTTT	CSASEGTSGDSTDTQYF
TRBV5-1	NA	TRBJ2-2	NA	TGCGCCAGCAGCTTAAGAATGGCGGAAAACACCGGGGAGCTGTTTTTT	CASSLRMAENTGELFF
TRBV5-6	NA	TRBJ2-1	NA	TGTGCCAGCAGCCCAATTGCCGGGAGCTCCTACAATGAGCAGTTCTTC	CASSPIAGSSYNEQFF
TRBV7-3	NA	TRBJ2-5	NA	TGTGCCAGCAGCCCAACAGGGTTGGGGGAAGAGACCCAGTACTTC	CASSPTGLGEETQYF
TRBV20-1	NA	TRBJ2-5	NA	TGCAGTGCTCGGCCCAGAGACAGGCCACAAGAGACCCAGTACTTC	CSARPRDRPQETQYF
TRBV7-2	NA	TRBJ2-3	NA	TGTGCCAGCAGCTTATCGGGACACGGCACAGATACGCAGTATTTT	CASSLSGHGTDTQYF
TRBV20-1	NA	TRBJ2-5	NA	TGCAGTGCCTTCCCCGGGGAGACCCAGTACTTC	CSAFPGETQYF
TRBV7-2	TRBD1	TRBJ2-4	NA	TGTGCCAGCAGCCCCCGACAGGGCAAAAACATTCAGTACTTC	CASSPRQGKNIQYF
TRBV28	NA	TRBJ1-2	many	TGTGCCAGCAGTCCCCCTGATCAGGGGAGGGTCTATGGCTACACCTTC	CASSPPDQGRVYGYTF
TRBV3-1	NA	TRBJ2-5	NA	TGTGCCAGCAGCCAAGCTGAGGAGACCCAGTACTTC	CASSQAEETQYF
TRBV20-1	TRBD2	TRBJ2-7	few	TGCAGTGCTAGGACCTCTAGCGGGACGTCCGAGCAGTACTTC	CSARTSSGTSEQYF
TRBV7-2	NA	TRBJ2-5	NA	TGTGCCAGCAGCTCCCTGATTGGGCAGCAAGAGACCCAGTACTTC	CASSSLIGQQETQYF
TRBV13	NA	TRBJ1-6	NA	TGTGCCAGCAGTGGGGGCCATAATTCACCCCTCCACTTT	CASSGGHNSPLHF
TRBV6-2/TRBV6-3	NA	TRBJ1-5	NA	TGTGCCAGCAGTTACCACGACGGACCCAATCAGCCCCAGCATTTT	CASSYHDGPNQPQHF
TRBV5-1	TRBD2	TRBJ2-2	NA	TGCGCCAGCAGCTTTACTAGCGGGACAACCGGGGAGCTGTTTTTT	CASSFTSGTTGELFF
TRBV27	NA	TRBJ2-1	NA	TGTGCCAGCAGTTTGAGGTCTCCCCGACCGCATGAGCAGTTCTTC	CASSLRSPRPHEQFF
TRBV7-2	NA	TRBJ2-1	NA	TGTGCCAGCAGCTTAGGGGGACTGGGGTCCTACAATGAGCAGTTCTTC	CASSLGGLGSYNEQFF
TRBV27	NA	TRBJ1-1	few	TGTGCCAGCAGCGGTTATACTACAGGGCTGAACACTGAAGCTTTCTTT	CASSGYTTGLNTEAFF
TRBV29-1	NA	TRBJ2-7	few	TGCAGCGTTGTTAAAGAAACCTCCTACGAGCAGTACTTC	CSVVKETSYEQYF
TRBV12-3/TRBV12-4	TRBD1	TRBJ2-3	few	TGTGCCAGCAGTTGGGGACAGGGGAGCACAGATACGCAGTATTTT	CASSWGQGSTDTQYF
TRBV2	NA	TRBJ2-4	few	TGTGCCAGCAGTGATTTTTTGAGCTGGCTAGCCAAAAACATTCAGTACTTC	CASSDFLSWLAKNIQYF
TRBV5-1	TRBD1	TRBJ1-1	few	TGCGCCAGCAGCTTTGAACAGGGGCCCACTGAAGCTTTCTTT	CASSFEQGPTEAFF
TRBV6-5	TRBD1	TRBJ2-3	few	TGTGCCAGCCGGGACAGGGGGCGAACAGATACGCAGTATTTT	CASRDRGRTDTQYF
TRBV4-2	TRBD2	TRBJ2-5	NA	TGTGCCAGCAGCACTAGCGGGAGCGGCTACAAGCAGTACTTC	CASSTSGSGYKQYF
TRBV28	NA	TRBJ2-1	few	TGTGCCAGCAGTATGGGGGGAAACTCCTACAATGAGCAGTTCTTC	CASSMGGNSYNEQFF
TRBV12-3/TRBV12-4	TRBD2	TRBJ2-5	NA	TGTGCCAGCAGCCATAGCGGGAGGGGAGAGACCCAGTACTTC	CASSHSGRGETQYF
TRBV13	TRBD2	TRBJ2-5	NA	TGTGCCAGCAGCTTAGGTAGCGGGAGACTCGGGAATGAGCAGTACTTC	CASSLGSGRLGNEQYF